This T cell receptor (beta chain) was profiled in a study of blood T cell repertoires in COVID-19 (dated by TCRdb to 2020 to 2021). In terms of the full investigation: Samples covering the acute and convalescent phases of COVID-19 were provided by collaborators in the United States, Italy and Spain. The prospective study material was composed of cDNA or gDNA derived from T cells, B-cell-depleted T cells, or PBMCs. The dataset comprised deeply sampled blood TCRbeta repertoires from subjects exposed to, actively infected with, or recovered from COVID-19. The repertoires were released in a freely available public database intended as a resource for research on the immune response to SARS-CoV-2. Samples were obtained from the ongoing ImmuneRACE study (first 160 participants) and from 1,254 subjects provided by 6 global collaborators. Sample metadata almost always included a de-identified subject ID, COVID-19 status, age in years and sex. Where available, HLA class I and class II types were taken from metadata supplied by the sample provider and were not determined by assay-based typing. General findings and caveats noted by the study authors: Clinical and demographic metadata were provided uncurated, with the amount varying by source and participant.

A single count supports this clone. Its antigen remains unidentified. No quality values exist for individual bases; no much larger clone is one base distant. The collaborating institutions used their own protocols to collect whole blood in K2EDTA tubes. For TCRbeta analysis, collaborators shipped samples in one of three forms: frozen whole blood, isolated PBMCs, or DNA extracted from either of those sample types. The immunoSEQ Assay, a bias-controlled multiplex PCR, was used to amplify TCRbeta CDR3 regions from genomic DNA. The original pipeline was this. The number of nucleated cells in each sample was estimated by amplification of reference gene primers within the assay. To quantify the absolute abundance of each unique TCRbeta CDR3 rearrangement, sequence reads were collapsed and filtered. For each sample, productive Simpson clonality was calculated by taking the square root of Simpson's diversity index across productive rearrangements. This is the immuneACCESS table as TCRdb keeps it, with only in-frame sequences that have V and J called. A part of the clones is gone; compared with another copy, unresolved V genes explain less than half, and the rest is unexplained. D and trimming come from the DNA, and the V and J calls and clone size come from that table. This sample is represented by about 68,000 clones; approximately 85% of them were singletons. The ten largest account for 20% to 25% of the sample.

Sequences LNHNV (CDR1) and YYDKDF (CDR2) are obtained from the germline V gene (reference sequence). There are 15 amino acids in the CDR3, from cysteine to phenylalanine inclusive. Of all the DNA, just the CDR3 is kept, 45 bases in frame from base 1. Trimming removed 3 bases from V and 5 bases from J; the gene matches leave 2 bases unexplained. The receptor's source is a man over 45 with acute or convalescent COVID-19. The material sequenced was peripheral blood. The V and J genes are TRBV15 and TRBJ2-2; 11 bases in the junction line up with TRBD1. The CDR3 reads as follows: CATSRDRGRTGELFF. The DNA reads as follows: TGTGCCACCAGCAGGGACAGGGGGCGGACCGGGGAGCTGTTTTTT. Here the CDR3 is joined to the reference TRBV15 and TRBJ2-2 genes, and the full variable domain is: DAMVIQNPRYQVTQFGKPVTLSCSQTLNHNVMYWYQQKSSQAPKLLFHYYDKDFNNEADTPDNFQSRRPNTSFCFLDIRSPGLGDTAMYLCATSRDRGRTGELFFGEGSRLTVL.